The T cell receptor (beta chain) described here comes from a study of blood T cell repertoires in COVID-19. Study overall: Acute and convalescent COVID-19 samples came from the United States, Italy and Spain.

Per the original data handling: It was from reference gene primer amplification that nucleated cell counts were estimated. TCRdb's copy holds only in-frame clones and misses some; the assay was immunoSEQ multiplex PCR. D and trimming were read from the DNA, whereas the V and J calls and clone size are those reported in that table. The sample lists over 400,000 clones; 75% to 90% were seen once. V was pared by 3 bases and J by 0 bases, with 4 bases of the junction left unmatched. The CDR3 runs to 18 residues. Germline-derived CDR1 and CDR2 are KGHSH and LQKENI. Recovered Cohort 3 donors showed two negative PCRs, clearance, or symptom resolution.

The genes are TRBV18 and TRBJ2-3; 15 bases map to TRBD2. This TCR derives from an older woman who had recovered from COVID-19. Sequencing was carried out using PBMCs or T cells enriched from blood (not recorded which). The CDR3 is CASSPPGLAGGSTDTQYF. The CDR3 DNA follows: TGTGCCAGCTCACCCCCGGGACTAGCGGGGGGTAGCACAGATACGCAGTATTTT.